The present T cell receptor beta chain was sequenced within a study of cytomegalovirus exposure and HLA in healthy donors. Overall study findings and caveats: Donors were assumed by presence/absence analyses to have roughly uniform sequencing depth. Data from an earlier analysis indicated that most TCR beta V segments were productive either about 87% or about 30% of the time.

The CDR3 sequence is 14 residues long. V trimming: 2 bases; J trimming: 3 bases; junction bases outside the gene matches: 1. CDR1 is MNHEY and CDR2 is SVGAGI in the germline V gene. Remarks on this clone: The antigen is undetermined.

Likely unrecorded immune exposures existed in these nominally healthy donors. PCR primers comprised 60 Vbeta and 13 Jbeta primers. Original processing notes: It was a later analysis that counted some 80 million unique TCR beta chains, of which around 11 million were shared. Some clones are missing from TCRdb's copy, which holds only in-frame ones; the method was immunoSEQ multiplex PCR. Clone size and V and J calls were adopted from that table, with D and trimming inferred from the DNA. The sample contains 150,000 to 200,000 clones, roughly four fifths of which appear only once. The chain links TRBV6-5 to TRBJ2-7; 10 bases fit TRBD1. Sequencing used PBMCs. The receptor's source is a woman aged 18-30 years in good health and CMV-seronegative. The chain's CDR3 is CASSYGTGVYEQYF. CDR3 in DNA: TGTGCCAGCAGTTACGGGACAGGGGTCTACGAGCAGTACTTC.